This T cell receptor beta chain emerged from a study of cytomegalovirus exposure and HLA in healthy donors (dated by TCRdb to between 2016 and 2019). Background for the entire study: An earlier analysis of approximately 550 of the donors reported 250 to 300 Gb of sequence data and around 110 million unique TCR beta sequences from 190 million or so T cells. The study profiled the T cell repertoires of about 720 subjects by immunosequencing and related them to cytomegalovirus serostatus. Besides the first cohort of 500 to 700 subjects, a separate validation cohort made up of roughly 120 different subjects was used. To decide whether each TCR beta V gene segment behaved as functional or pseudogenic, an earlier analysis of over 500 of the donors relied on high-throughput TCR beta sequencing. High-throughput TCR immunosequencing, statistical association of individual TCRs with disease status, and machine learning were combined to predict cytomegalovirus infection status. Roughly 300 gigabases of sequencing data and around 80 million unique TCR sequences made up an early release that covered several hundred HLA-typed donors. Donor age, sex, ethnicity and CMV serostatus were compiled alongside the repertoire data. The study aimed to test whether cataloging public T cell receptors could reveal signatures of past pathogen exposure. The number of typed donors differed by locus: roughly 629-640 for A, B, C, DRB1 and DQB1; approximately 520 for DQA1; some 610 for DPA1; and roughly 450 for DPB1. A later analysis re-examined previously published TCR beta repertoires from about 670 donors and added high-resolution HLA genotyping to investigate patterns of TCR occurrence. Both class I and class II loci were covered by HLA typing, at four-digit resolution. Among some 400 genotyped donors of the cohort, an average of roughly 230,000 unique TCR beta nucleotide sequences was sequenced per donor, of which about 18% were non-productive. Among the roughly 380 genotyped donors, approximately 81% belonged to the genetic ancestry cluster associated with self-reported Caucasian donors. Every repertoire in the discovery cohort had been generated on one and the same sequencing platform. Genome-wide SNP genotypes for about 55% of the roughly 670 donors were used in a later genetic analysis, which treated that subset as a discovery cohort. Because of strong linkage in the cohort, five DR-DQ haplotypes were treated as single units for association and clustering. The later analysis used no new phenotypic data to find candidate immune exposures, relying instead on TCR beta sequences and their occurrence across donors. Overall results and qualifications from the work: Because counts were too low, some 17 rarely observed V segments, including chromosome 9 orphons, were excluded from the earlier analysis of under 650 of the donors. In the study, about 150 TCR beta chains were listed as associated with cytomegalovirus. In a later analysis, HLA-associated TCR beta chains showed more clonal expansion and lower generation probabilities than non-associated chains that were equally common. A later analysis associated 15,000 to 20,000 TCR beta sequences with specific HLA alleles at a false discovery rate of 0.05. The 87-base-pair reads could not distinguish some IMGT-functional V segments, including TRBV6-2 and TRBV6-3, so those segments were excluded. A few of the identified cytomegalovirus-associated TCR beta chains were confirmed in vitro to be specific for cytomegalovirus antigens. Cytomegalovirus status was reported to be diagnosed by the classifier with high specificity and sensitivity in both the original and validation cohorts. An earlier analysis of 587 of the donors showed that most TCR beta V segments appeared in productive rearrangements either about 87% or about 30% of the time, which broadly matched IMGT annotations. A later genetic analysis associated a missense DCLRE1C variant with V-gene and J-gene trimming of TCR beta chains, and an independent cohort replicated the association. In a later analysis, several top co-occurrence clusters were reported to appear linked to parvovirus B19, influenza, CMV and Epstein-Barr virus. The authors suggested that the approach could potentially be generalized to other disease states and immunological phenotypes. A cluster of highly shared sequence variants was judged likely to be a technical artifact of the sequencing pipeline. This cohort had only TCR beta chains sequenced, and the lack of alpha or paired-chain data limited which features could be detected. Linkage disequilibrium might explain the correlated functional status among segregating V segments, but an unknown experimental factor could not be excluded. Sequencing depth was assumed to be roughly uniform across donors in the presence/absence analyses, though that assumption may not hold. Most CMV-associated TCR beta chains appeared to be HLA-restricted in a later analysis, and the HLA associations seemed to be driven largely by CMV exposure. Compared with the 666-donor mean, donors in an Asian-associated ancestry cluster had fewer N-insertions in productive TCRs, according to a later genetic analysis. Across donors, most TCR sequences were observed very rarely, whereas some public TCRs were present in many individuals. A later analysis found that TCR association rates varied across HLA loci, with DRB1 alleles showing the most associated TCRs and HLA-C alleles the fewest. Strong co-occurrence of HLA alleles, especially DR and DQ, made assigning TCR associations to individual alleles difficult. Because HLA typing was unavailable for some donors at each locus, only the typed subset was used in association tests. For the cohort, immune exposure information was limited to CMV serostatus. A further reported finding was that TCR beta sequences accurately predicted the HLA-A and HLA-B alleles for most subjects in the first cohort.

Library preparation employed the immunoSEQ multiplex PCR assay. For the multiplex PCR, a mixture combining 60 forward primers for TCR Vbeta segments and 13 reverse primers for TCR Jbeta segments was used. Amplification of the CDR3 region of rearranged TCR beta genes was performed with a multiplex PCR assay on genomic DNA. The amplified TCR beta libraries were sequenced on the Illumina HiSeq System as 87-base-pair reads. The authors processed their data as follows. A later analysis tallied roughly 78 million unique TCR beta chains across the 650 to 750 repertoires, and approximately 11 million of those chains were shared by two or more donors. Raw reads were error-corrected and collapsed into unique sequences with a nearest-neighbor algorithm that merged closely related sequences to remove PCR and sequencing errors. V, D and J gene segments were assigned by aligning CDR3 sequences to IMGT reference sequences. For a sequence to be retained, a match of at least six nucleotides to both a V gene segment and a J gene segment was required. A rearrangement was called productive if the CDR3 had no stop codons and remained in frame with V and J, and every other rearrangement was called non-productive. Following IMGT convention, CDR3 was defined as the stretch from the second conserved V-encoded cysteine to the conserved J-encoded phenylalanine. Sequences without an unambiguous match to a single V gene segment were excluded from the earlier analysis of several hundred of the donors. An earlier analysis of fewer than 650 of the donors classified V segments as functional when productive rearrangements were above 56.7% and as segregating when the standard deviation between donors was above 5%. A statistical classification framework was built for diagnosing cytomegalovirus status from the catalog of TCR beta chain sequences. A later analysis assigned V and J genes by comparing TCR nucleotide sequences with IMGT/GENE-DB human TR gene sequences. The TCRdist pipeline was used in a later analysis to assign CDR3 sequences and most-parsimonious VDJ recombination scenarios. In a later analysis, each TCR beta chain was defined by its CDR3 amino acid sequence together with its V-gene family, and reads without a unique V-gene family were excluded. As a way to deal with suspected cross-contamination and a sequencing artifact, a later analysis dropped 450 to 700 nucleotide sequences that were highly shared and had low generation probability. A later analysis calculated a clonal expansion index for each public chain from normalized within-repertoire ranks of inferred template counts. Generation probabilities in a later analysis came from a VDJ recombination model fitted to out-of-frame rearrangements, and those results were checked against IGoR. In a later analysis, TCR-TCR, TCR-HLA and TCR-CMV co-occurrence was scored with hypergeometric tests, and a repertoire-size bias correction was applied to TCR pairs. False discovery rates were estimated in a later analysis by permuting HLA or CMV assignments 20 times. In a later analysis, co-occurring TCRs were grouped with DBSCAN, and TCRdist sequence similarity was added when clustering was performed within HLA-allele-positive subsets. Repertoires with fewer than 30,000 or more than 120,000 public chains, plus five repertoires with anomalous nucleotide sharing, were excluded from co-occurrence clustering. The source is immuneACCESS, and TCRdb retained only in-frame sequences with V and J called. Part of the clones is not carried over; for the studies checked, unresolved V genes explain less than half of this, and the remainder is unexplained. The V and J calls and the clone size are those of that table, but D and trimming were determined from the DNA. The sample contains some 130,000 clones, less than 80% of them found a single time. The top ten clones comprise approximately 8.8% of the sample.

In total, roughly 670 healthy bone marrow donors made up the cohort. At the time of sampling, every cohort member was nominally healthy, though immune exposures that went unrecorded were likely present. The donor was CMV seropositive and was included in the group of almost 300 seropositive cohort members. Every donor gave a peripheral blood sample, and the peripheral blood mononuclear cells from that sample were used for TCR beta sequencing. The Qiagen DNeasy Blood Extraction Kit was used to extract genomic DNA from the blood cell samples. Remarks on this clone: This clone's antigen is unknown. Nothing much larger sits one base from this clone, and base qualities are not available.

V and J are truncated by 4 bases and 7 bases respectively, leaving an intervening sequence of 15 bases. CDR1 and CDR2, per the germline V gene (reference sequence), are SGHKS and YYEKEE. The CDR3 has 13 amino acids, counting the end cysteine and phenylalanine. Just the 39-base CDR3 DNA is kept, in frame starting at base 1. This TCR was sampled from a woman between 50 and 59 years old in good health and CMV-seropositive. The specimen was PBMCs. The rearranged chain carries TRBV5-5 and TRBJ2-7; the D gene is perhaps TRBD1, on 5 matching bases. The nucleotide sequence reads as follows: TGTGCCAGCAGCCCATCAGGGCTCAGGGAGCAGTACTTC. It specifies CASSPSGLREQYF.